What follows are 29 T cell receptor beta chains derived from one specimen sequenced in a study of blood T cell repertoires in COVID-19. The protocol was immunoSEQ multiplex PCR, while the TCRdb copy is restricted to in-frame clones and leaves out a portion. Here the sample spans about 140,000 clones, over 80% being singletons. The sample comprised PBMCs or T cells enriched from blood (not recorded which). These receptor sequences come from a man aged 60 to 75 who had recovered from COVID-19.

This sequence joins TRBV7-2 and TRBJ1-5; D not resolved. V lost 1 base and J lost 0, with 13 bases in between. This CDR3 spans 17 amino acids. The germline gives CDR1 SGHTA, CDR2 FQGNSA. CDR3 in DNA: TGTGCCAGCAGCTTAGTCGGTTCGCCTTATAGCAATCAGCCCCAGCATTTT. Amino acids: CASSLVGSPYSNQPQHF.

A few counts support this clone. The CDR3 region is CASSEYEYEQYF. CDR3 DNA: TGTGCCAGCAGTGAATATGAGTACGAGCAGTACTTC. The gene calls are TRBV2 and TRBJ2-7; D is unclear. The V and J ends lost 2 bases and 4 bases respectively, with 6 bases between them. This CDR3 is 12 amino acids long. Germline CDR1 is SNHLY and CDR2 is FYNNEI. Full variable domain (rest looked up from reference TRBV2 and TRBJ2-7): EPEVTQTPSHQVTQMGQEVILRCVPISNHLYFYWYRQILGQKVEFLVSFYNNEISEKSEIFDDQFSVERPDGSNFTLKIRSTKLEDSAMYFCASSEYEYEQYFGPGTRLTVT.

The genes are TRBV7-9 and TRBJ2-1, with 12 bases aligning to TRBD2. Germline values: CDR1 SEHNR, CDR2 FQNEAQ (reference sequence). The CDR3 runs to 18 residues. Trimming at V came to 9 bases and at J to 2 bases, leaving 14 bases not matched to a gene. CDR3 residues: CASAPTLRLAGAYNEQFF. The CDR3 DNA is TGTGCCAGTGCCCCCACCCTTAGACTAGCGGGAGCCTACAATGAGCAGTTCTTC.

This chain links TRBV5-6 with TRBJ2-1; 12 bases match TRBD2. Germline V gene sequence: CDR1 SGHDT, CDR2 YYEEEE. The CDR3 runs 16 residues. J was trimmed by 5 bases and V by 1 base; bases with no gene match: 4. CDR3 DNA sequence: TGTGCCAGCAGCTTGTTGACTAGCGGGGGACACAATGAGCAGTTCTTC. Encoded protein: CASSLLTSGGHNEQFF.

The rearrangement links TRBV4-1 to TRBJ2-5, with 7 bases aligning to TRBD1. CDR3 length: 14 amino acids. In germline, CDR1 is MGHRA, CDR2 YSYEKL. J gave up 7 bases and V 3 bases, and 8 bases lay outside the gene matches. In DNA, the CDR3 is TGCGCCAGCAGCCACAACAGGGGCGAAGGGACCCAGTACTTC. Its translation: CASSHNRGEGTQYF.

The rearrangement joins TRBV27 to TRBJ1-6, with 9 bases lining up with TRBD1. After removal of 4 bases from V and 10 bases from J, the junction contained 8 bases not matched to a gene. Germline V CDR1 and CDR2: MNHEY, SMNVEV (reference sequence). The CDR3 is made up of 15 amino acids. The CDR3 region has the DNA TGTGCCAGCAGTTCCCGGGACAGGGTCACATCACCCCTCCACTTT. Translation: CASSSRDRVTSPLHF.

The table lists this clone with a few counts. This chain connects TRBV6-5 to TRBJ1-5; 10 bases fit TRBD1. The CDR3 is 15 amino acids. Looked up from germline, CDR1 is MNHEY and CDR2 is SVGAGI. The J segment lost 4 bases and the V segment lost 8 bases, leaving 8 bases of the junction unmatched. The CDR3 reads CASCKTGGHNQPQHF. Here the CDR3 DNA reads TGTGCCAGCTGCAAGACAGGGGGCCATAATCAGCCCCAGCATTTT.

This clone has a single count. The chain recombines TRBV11-2 with TRBJ2-7; TRBD2 matches at 8 bases. The CDR3 has 14 amino acids. Germline trimming cut 5 bases from V and 2 bases from J; bases unmatched to any gene: 5. CDR1 and CDR2 from the germline V gene are SGHAT and FQNNGV. Written as DNA, the CDR3 is TGTGCCAGCAGCCTTTCTAGCGGGCCCTACGAGCAGTACTTC. Translation gives CASSLSSGPYEQYF.

V usage is TRBV2 and J usage is TRBJ2-4; 13 bases match TRBD2. CDR3 size: 20 residues. Germline lookup yields CDR1 SNHLY and CDR2 FYNNEI. J gave up 0 bases and V 4 bases, and 12 bases lay outside the gene matches. For the CDR3, the DNA is TGTGCCAGCAGTGGTCCCGGGACTAGCGGGGTGGCCCCAGCCAAAAACATTCAGTACTTC. It codes for CASSGPGTSGVAPAKNIQYF.

The chain links TRBV7-9 to TRBJ1-6; the D gene is possibly TRBD1 (5 bases). V was clipped by 2 bases and J by 8 bases, with 10 bases between them. Per the germline V gene, CDR1 is SEHNR and CDR2 is FQNEAQ (reference sequence). The CDR3 sequence is 14 residues long. The CDR3 spells CASSLSGNDSPLHF. The CDR3 DNA reads TGTGCCAGCAGCTTATCAGGGAATGATTCACCCCTCCACTTT.

J is TRBJ2-5 and V is TRBV6-2 or TRBV6-3; TRBD2 aligns across 8 bases. The trim removed 4 bases at V and 6 bases at J, leaving 16 bases unmatched. Germline lookup yields CDR1 MNHEY and CDR2 SVGEGT. The CDR3 extends over 17 amino acids. This CDR3 is CASSSLGSGRGGKTQYF. CDR3 nucleotides: TGTGCCAGCAGTTCCCTCGGGAGCGGGAGAGGCGGAAAGACCCAGTACTTC.

This chain links TRBV6-5 with TRBJ2-7, with a tentative D call TRBD1 (6 bases). Germline V gene sequence: CDR1 MNHEY, CDR2 SVGAGI. Between the trimmed V and J ends, which lost 6 bases and 3 bases, there was a span of 12 bases. The CDR3 contains 13 residues. CDR3 sequence: CASRSGQSYEQYF. The CDR3 DNA sequence: TGTGCCAGCAGATCCGGACAGAGCTACGAGCAGTACTTC.

The chain links TRBV9 to TRBJ1-2; a possible D gene is TRBD1 (6 bases). Trimming removed 5 bases at V and 2 bases at J, with 13 bases between. The length of the CDR3 is 14 residues. Germline CDR1 SGDLS, CDR2 YYNGEE. CDR3 in DNA: TGTGCCAGCAGGAGAGGGGGAACCAACTATGGCTACACCTTC. Protein sequence: CASRRGGTNYGYTF.

V and J are TRBV7-8 and TRBJ2-2, with D maybe TRBD2 (5 bases). This CDR3 contains 14 residues. Germline loops: CDR1 SGHVS, CDR2 FQNEAQ. The germline V and J ends were trimmed by 5 bases and 3 bases, with 10 bases remaining between them. Here the CDR3 reads CASSRSGYTGELFF. CDR3 bases: TGTGCCAGCAGCCGGAGCGGATACACCGGGGAGCTGTTTTTT.

The chain has TRBV7-9 and TRBJ2-7; the match to TRBD1 covers 9 bases. From germline, CDR1 is SEHNR and CDR2 FQNEAQ (reference sequence). The CDR3 consists of 12 residues. V trimming: 6 bases; J trimming: 5 bases; junction bases outside the gene matches: 2. The CDR3 here is CASSTGGDEQYF. The CDR3 bases are TGTGCCAGCAGTACAGGGGGCGACGAGCAGTACTTC.

The CDR3 bases are TGTGCCAGGCTAGAGCGGGAACCGAGGGACGAGCAGTACTTC. Translation: CARLEREPRDEQYF. This sequence joins TRBV2 and TRBJ2-7, with TRBD2 matching 7 bases. The CDR3 length is 14 residues. Germline assignment: CDR1 SNHLY and CDR2 FYNNEI. The J segment lost 5 bases and the V segment lost 9 bases, leaving 13 bases of the junction unmatched.

The V gene is TRBV2, the J gene TRBJ2-2; D ambiguous. CDR3 length: 16 amino acids. The V gene's germline CDR1 is SNHLY and CDR2 FYNNEI. V was cut by 1 base and J by 0 bases, with 9 bases left in between. CDR3 sequence reads: CASSEVGRPNTGELFF. The CDR3 coding sequence is TGTGCCAGCAGTGAAGTGGGCCGACCGAACACCGGGGAGCTGTTTTTT.

This chain links TRBV4-1 with TRBJ2-3; unclear D gene. Trimming took 3 bases from V and 1 from J, leaving 17 bases between them. The germline gives CDR1 MGHRA, CDR2 YSYEKL. The CDR3 totals 17 residues. CDR3 amino acids: CASSHGLGQVGTDTQYF. The DNA of the CDR3 is TGCGCCAGCAGCCATGGTTTAGGTCAGGTGGGCACAGATACGCAGTATTTT.

The CDR3 here is CASSPPRGSGHEQFF. CDR3 DNA: TGCGCCAGCAGCCCGCCTCGGGGGTCTGGCCATGAGCAGTTCTTC. The rearrangement joins TRBV5-1 to TRBJ2-1, with a possible D match to TRBD2 (6 bases). This CDR3 spans 15 amino acids. Germline CDR1 is SGHRS and CDR2 is YFSETQ. V shed 4 bases and J shed 8 bases, with 19 bases lying between them.

The V gene is TRBV12-3 or TRBV12-4, the J gene TRBJ1-2; D is possibly TRBD1 (6 bases). This CDR3 comprises 12 residues. The ends were cut back, 6 bases at V and 7 bases at J, with 12 bases in the middle. In nucleotides, the CDR3 is TGTGCCAGCAGCCTACAGGGATCTGGCTACACCTTC. Its translation is CASSLQGSGYTF.

The chain employs TRBV28 and TRBJ1-2; possible D gene TRBD1, 5 bases. The CDR3 length is 13 residues. The germline CDR1 and CDR2 sequences are MDHEN and SYDVKM. V shed 6 bases and J shed 2 bases, with 10 bases lying between them. The CDR3 sequence is CASREGLNYGYTF. The DNA for the CDR3 is TGTGCCAGCAGGGAGGGACTGAACTATGGCTACACCTTC.

The chain is built from TRBV5-1 and TRBJ2-7, with TRBD1 identical over 8 bases. This CDR3 contains 15 residues. With V trimmed by 0 bases and J by 3 bases, 5 bases remained unmatched. From germline, CDR1 is SGHRS and CDR2 YFSETQ. This chain's CDR3 is CASSLDTGTGYEQYF. The CDR3 nucleotides read TGCGCCAGCAGCTTGGACACCGGGACAGGCTACGAGCAGTACTTC. The variable domain in full, with the rest retrieved from reference TRBV5-1 and TRBJ2-7, is KAGVTQTPRYLIKTRGQQVTLSCSPISGHRSVSWYQQTPGQGLQFLFEYFSETQRNKGNFPGRFSGRQFSNSRSEMNVSTLELGDSALYLCASSLDTGTGYEQYFGPGTRLTVT.

The chain uses TRBV24-1 and TRBJ2-3; 7 bases map to TRBD2. The germline CDR1 and CDR2 sequences are KGHDR and SFDVKD. There are 14 residues in the CDR3. The DNA of the CDR3 is TGTGCGAGGCGGAGTTCTAGCGGAGCAGATACGCAGTATTTT. Amino acid sequence: CARRSSSGADTQYF.

V is TRBV29-1 and J is TRBJ1-2; D gene uncertain. This CDR3 is built from 13 residues. The germline CDR1 and CDR2 sequences are SQVTM and ANQGSEA. Trimming removed 4 bases from V and 0 bases from J, with 9 bases in between. The CDR3 sequence: CSVGSGPNYGYTF. CDR3 sequence (DNA): TGCAGCGTTGGCAGCGGTCCTAACTATGGCTACACCTTC.

The chain uses TRBV6-5 and TRBJ2-7, with TRBD1 identical over 7 bases. This CDR3 region has 15 residues. V was clipped by 6 bases and J by 3 bases; unmatched bases: 11. Per the germline V gene, CDR1 is MNHEY and CDR2 is SVGAGI. CDR3 sequence: CASRSLRTGDYEQYF. CDR3 coding DNA: TGTGCCAGCAGAAGCCTACGGACAGGCGACTACGAGCAGTACTTC.

The chain employs TRBV5-1 and TRBJ2-4; 9 bases fit TRBD2. The V and J ends lost 2 bases and 1 base, in that order; junction bases with no gene match: 4. Looked up from germline, CDR1 is SGHRS and CDR2 is YFSETQ. The CDR3 is made up of 16 amino acids. CDR3 DNA sequence: TGCGCCAGCAGCTTCATAGGACTAGCGGCCAAAAACATTCAGTACTTC. Amino acid sequence: CASSFIGLAAKNIQYF.

This rearrangement joins TRBV19 to TRBJ1-5; D is perhaps TRBD1 (6 bases). The CDR3 runs to 15 residues. V was cut by 6 bases and J by 4 bases, with 16 bases left in between. Germline CDR1 LNHDA, CDR2 SQIVND (reference sequence). CDR3 region: CASRPTGTQNQPQHF. The CDR3 DNA sequence: TGTGCCAGTAGACCGACCGGGACACAGAATCAGCCCCAGCATTTT. Combining the CDR3 with reference TRBV19 and TRBJ1-5 gives the whole variable domain DGGITQSPKYLFRKEGQNVTLSCEQNLNHDAMYWYRQDPGQGLRLIYYSQIVNDFQKGDIAEGYSVSREKKESFPLTVTSAQKNPTAFYLCASRPTGTQNQPQHFGDGTRLSIL.

The V call is TRBV10-3, the J call TRBJ2-2; TRBD2 aligns across 10 bases. With V trimmed by 6 bases and J by 3 bases, 4 bases remained unmatched. CDR1 and CDR2 from the germline V gene are ENHRY and SYGVKD. The CDR3 covers 15 residues. The CDR3 DNA reads as TGTGCCATCAGCTGGGGGACTAGCGACACCGGGGAGCTGTTTTTT. It encodes CAISWGTSDTGELFF.

Concerning this clone: Other DNA sequences in the sample encode the same CDR3. V gene TRBV30 combines with J gene TRBJ1-2; possible D gene TRBD1, 6 bases. V was trimmed by 0 bases and J by 5 bases, leaving 13 bases between them. The V gene's germline CDR1 is GTSNPN and CDR2 SVGIG (reference sequence). CDR3 length: 14 amino acids. The DNA of the CDR3 is TGTGCCTGGAGTGTAGGGGGTGGGGGATATGGCTACACCTTC. It is translated as CAWSVGGGGYGYTF. The full variable domain, with the rest looked up from reference TRBV30 and TRBJ1-2, is SQTIHQWPATLVQPVGSPLSLECTVEGTSNPNLYWYRQAAGRGLQLLFYSVGIGQISSEVPQNLSASRPQDRQFILSSKKLLLSDSGFYLCAWSVGGGGYGYTFGSGTRLTVV.